Following are 3 T cell receptor beta chains from one sample sequenced in a study of blood T cell repertoires in COVID-19. Sequencing used immunoSEQ multiplex PCR; TCRdb keeps in-frame clones, though not all of them. The sample records 63,000 or so clones, roughly 86% being singletons. The sequencing input was peripheral blood. Receptors originate from a man aged 60 to 69 with acute or convalescent COVID-19.

This chain uses TRBV18 with TRBJ2-1, with D tentatively TRBD2 (5 bases). V was pared by 6 bases and J by 3 bases, with 9 bases between. Germline V CDR1 and CDR2: KGHSH, LQKENI. There are 13 residues in the CDR3. CDR3 in amino acids: CASSEVIYNEQFF. CDR3 bases: TGTGCCAGCTCGGAGGTTATCTACAATGAGCAGTTCTTC. The whole variable domain, remainder taken from reference TRBV18 and TRBJ2-1, is NAGVMQNPRHLVRRRGQEARLRCSPMKGHSHVYWYRQLPEEGLKFMVYLQKENIIDESGMPKERFSAEFPKEGPSILRIQQVVRGDSAAYFCASSEVIYNEQFFGPGTRLTVL.

The chain joins TRBV6-1 to TRBJ1-4; TRBD1 is a possible D gene (6 bases). CDR3 size: 14 residues. Trimming pared 2 bases from V and 10 bases from J, leaving 14 bases between. Germline V gene data show CDR1 as MNHNS and CDR2 as SASEGT. DNA of the CDR3: TGTGCCAGCAGTGAACGGGCCAGAGGGGGAAAACTGTTTTTT. It yields the protein CASSERARGGKLFF.

This chain links TRBV10-1 with TRBJ2-3; 8 bases map to TRBD1. Germline CDR1 is WNHNN and CDR2 is SYGVQD (reference sequence). This CDR3 has 17 residues. V shed 0 bases and J 4 bases; nucleotides not matched to a gene: 9. CDR3 residues: CASSESRTGIGADTQYF. The DNA of the CDR3 is TGCGCCAGCAGTGAGTCACGGACAGGGATTGGGGCAGATACGCAGTATTTT.